This T cell receptor beta chain was captured in a study of shared clonotypes between healthy human individuals. As for the study in general: A couple of women and a few men aged 18 to 49 served as donors.

Produced via immunoSEQ multiplex PCR; TCRdb's table is partial and in-frame only. The data contain about 2 million clones, about 95% of them seen just once; the ten biggest clones take up more than 0.95%. The CDR3 covers 13 residues. V was clipped by 2 bases and J by 7 bases, with 12 bases between them. The germline V gene has CDR1 SGHDT and CDR2 YYEEEE. Terminally differentiated effector memory CD45RA+ cells were excluded from the naive CD8 cells, which were CD45RO-negative and positively selected for CCR7. This sequence joins TRBV5-6 and TRBJ1-1, with D perhaps matching TRBD1 (5 bases). This TCR was recovered from a man younger than 30 in good health. The sequencing input was naive CD8+ T cells sorted from blood. For the CDR3, the DNA is TGTGCCAGCAGCTTTGCCAGGGACTATGAAGCTTTCTTT. Translation gives CASSFARDYEAFF.